This is a list of T cell receptor beta chains from one sample in a study of blood T cells in healthy people across ages. TCRdb fed the 5' RACE reads into MiXCR, producing one record per CDR3 protein. The repertoire includes about a million distinct CDR3 sequences, 51% of them detected once, and 20% to 25% sits in the top ten. Sequenced sample: blood. These receptors all come from a woman aged 55-69 years in good health. Each CDR3 is given with its conserved first and last residue. The order of the fields is clone size, D gene, J gene, V gene, CDR3 DNA, CDR3 protein. The D gene is left open where the match is weak. Size is stated for part of the rows, as once, few or many counts, or as a class when the clone is expanded.

clone size: NA; D gene: TRBD1; J gene: TRBJ2-7; V gene: TRBV6-5; CDR3 DNA: TGTGCCAGCAGTTACGCCGGGACAGCAGTCCCCTACGAGCAGTACTTC; CDR3 protein: CASSYAGTAVPYEQYF
clone size: few; D gene: TRBD2; J gene: TRBJ2-1; V gene: TRBV20-1; CDR3 DNA: TGCAGTGCTAGAGACCGACTAGCGCATGTTGAGCAGTTCTTC; CDR3 protein: CSARDRLAHVEQFF
clone size: NA; D gene: TRBD1; J gene: TRBJ1-1; V gene: TRBV27; CDR3 DNA: TGTGCCAGCAGTCCGACAGGGGCTCCTACTGAAGCTTTCTTT; CDR3 protein: CASSPTGAPTEAFF
clone size: NA; D gene: TRBD1; J gene: TRBJ2-7; V gene: TRBV4-1; CDR3 DNA: TGCGCCAGCAGCTCCCGACAGGGCGGAGGTTCGGGCTCCTACGAGCAGTACTTC; CDR3 protein: CASSSRQGGGSGSYEQYF
clone size: NA; D gene: TRBD2; J gene: TRBJ2-7; V gene: TRBV20-1; CDR3 DNA: TGCAGTGCTAGAGTAGCGGGAGCTTCCGAGCAGTACTTC; CDR3 protein: CSARVAGASEQYF
clone size: NA; D gene: NA; J gene: TRBJ2-1; V gene: TRBV7-9; CDR3 DNA: TGTGCCAGCAGCGAGGGGGGTGGCTTCTACAATGAGCAGTTCTTC; CDR3 protein: CASSEGGGFYNEQFF
clone size: NA; D gene: NA; J gene: TRBJ2-5; V gene: TRBV15; CDR3 DNA: TGTGCCACCTCCCACCAAAAAGGAGGGGAAGAGACCCAGTACTTC; CDR3 protein: CATSHQKGGEETQYF
clone size: NA; D gene: TRBD2; J gene: TRBJ2-7; V gene: TRBV2; CDR3 DNA: TGTGCCAGCAGTGAAAGCGGAACTAGCGGGGCCACGGAGCAGTACTTC; CDR3 protein: CASSESGTSGATEQYF
clone size: few; D gene: NA; J gene: TRBJ2-3; V gene: TRBV2; CDR3 DNA: TGTGCCAGCACAGGGGATCAAGGAGATACGCAGTATTTT; CDR3 protein: CASTGDQGDTQYF
clone size: NA; D gene: NA; J gene: TRBJ2-3; V gene: TRBV7-3; CDR3 DNA: TGTGCCAGCAGCTCACTGCGACTACTTGGACGGGGTATTCTCGACGATACGCAGTATTTT; CDR3 protein: CASSSLRLLGRGILDDTQYF
clone size: few; D gene: NA; J gene: TRBJ2-4; V gene: TRBV6-2/TRBV6-3; CDR3 DNA: TGTGCCAGCAGTTACTCTATCGCAACAGCCAAAAACATTCAGTACTTC; CDR3 protein: CASSYSIATAKNIQYF
clone size: few; D gene: TRBD1; J gene: TRBJ1-5; V gene: TRBV2; CDR3 DNA: TGTGCCAGCACCGGACCCGGACAGGTCTTTAGCAATCAGCCCCAGCATTTT; CDR3 protein: CASTGPGQVFSNQPQHF
clone size: NA; D gene: NA; J gene: TRBJ2-3; V gene: TRBV24-1; CDR3 DNA: TGTGCCACCAGTGGGCGGGTGGCAGATACGCAGTATTTT; CDR3 protein: CATSGRVADTQYF
clone size: NA; D gene: TRBD2; J gene: TRBJ2-3; V gene: TRBV7-9; CDR3 DNA: TGTGCCAGCAGCTTAGTGGCGGGAGGCCCCCAGGATACGCAGTATTTT; CDR3 protein: CASSLVAGGPQDTQYF
clone size: many; D gene: NA; J gene: TRBJ2-7; V gene: TRBV10-3; CDR3 DNA: TGTGCCATCAGTGACACGGGGGCGCAGGACGAGCAGTACTTC; CDR3 protein: CAISDTGAQDEQYF
clone size: NA; D gene: TRBD1; J gene: TRBJ1-4; V gene: TRBV20-1; CDR3 DNA: TGCAGTGCGGGAGCGACGAGGGGGCGGACTAATGAAAAACTGTTTTTT; CDR3 protein: CSAGATRGRTNEKLFF
clone size: NA; D gene: TRBD2; J gene: TRBJ2-5; V gene: TRBV20-1; CDR3 DNA: TGCAGTGCTAGCCGTCGGCTAGCGGGAATAGAGACCCAGTACTTC; CDR3 protein: CSASRRLAGIETQYF
clone size: few; D gene: TRBD1; J gene: TRBJ2-5; V gene: TRBV18; CDR3 DNA: TGTGCCAGCTCACCAAACAGGGGCCCTCAAGAGACCCAGTACTTC; CDR3 protein: CASSPNRGPQETQYF
clone size: few; D gene: NA; J gene: TRBJ1-2; V gene: TRBV7-9; CDR3 DNA: TGTGCCAGCAGCTCATCCGTGGGCAGGGGCTATGGCTACACCTTC; CDR3 protein: CASSSSVGRGYGYTF
clone size: few; D gene: NA; J gene: TRBJ2-1; V gene: TRBV27; CDR3 DNA: TGTGCCAGCAGTTCCCGCAATGAGCAGTTCTTC; CDR3 protein: CASSSRNEQFF
clone size: few; D gene: NA; J gene: TRBJ2-5; V gene: TRBV20-1; CDR3 DNA: TGCAGTGCTATAGTCCAGCAAGAGACCCAGTACTTC; CDR3 protein: CSAIVQQETQYF
clone size: NA; D gene: NA; J gene: TRBJ2-7; V gene: TRBV28; CDR3 DNA: TGTGCCAGCAGTTCACCGGGACTCGAGCAGTACTTC; CDR3 protein: CASSSPGLEQYF
clone size: NA; D gene: TRBD2; J gene: TRBJ2-7; V gene: TRBV20-1; CDR3 DNA: TGCAGTGCTACTAGCGGGATTAGGAGACAGCAGTACTTC; CDR3 protein: CSATSGIRRQQYF
clone size: NA; D gene: NA; J gene: TRBJ2-3; V gene: TRBV18; CDR3 DNA: TGTGCCAGCTCAAAAGTACAGGGAAGTGGAACAGATACGCAGTATTTT; CDR3 protein: CASSKVQGSGTDTQYF
clone size: few; D gene: TRBD2; J gene: TRBJ2-7; V gene: TRBV5-1; CDR3 DNA: TGCGCCAGCAGCTTGATTAGCGGGAGGAACCACGAGCAGTACTTC; CDR3 protein: CASSLISGRNHEQYF
clone size: NA; D gene: TRBD2; J gene: TRBJ2-4; V gene: TRBV7-9; CDR3 DNA: TGTGCCAGCAGCTCGGGGGGAGGGGAAAACATTCAGTACTTC; CDR3 protein: CASSSGGGENIQYF
clone size: NA; D gene: NA; J gene: TRBJ2-5; V gene: TRBV20-1; CDR3 DNA: TGCAGTGCGCCTCGGCCAGCCGGGGAGACCCAGTACTTC; CDR3 protein: CSAPRPAGETQYF
clone size: NA; D gene: NA; J gene: TRBJ2-3; V gene: TRBV20-1; CDR3 DNA: TGCAGTGCTTTTCTGGGGGCCACGGGCGATACGCAGTATTTT; CDR3 protein: CSAFLGATGDTQYF
clone size: NA; D gene: NA; J gene: TRBJ2-7; V gene: TRBV9; CDR3 DNA: TGTGCCAGCAGCCCAGGCTACAGGGAGGCCTACGAGCAGTACTTC; CDR3 protein: CASSPGYREAYEQYF
clone size: NA; D gene: NA; J gene: TRBJ2-7; V gene: TRBV27; CDR3 DNA: TGTGCCAGCAGTTTCAGGGGACCCTCTAGGGGGGAGCAGTACTTC; CDR3 protein: CASSFRGPSRGEQYF
clone size: once; D gene: NA; J gene: TRBJ2-5; V gene: TRBV14; CDR3 DNA: TGTGCCAGCAGCCAGTTTCGGGACCCCTCGGGGACCCAGTACTTC; CDR3 protein: CASSQFRDPSGTQYF
clone size: NA; D gene: NA; J gene: TRBJ2-5; V gene: TRBV4-1; CDR3 DNA: TGCGCCAGCAGCCAAACTAACAGGGTTGGGGTCGGGGAGCAGTACTTC; CDR3 protein: CASSQTNRVGVGEQYF